The rows below give T cell receptor beta chains drawn from one sample of a study of blood T cell repertoires in COVID-19. Profiling relied on immunoSEQ multiplex PCR, and the TCRdb table lists in-frame clones only, not all of them. This table has roughly 220,000 clones, less than 90% appearing once. Specimen: peripheral blood. The receptors originated from a young man with active or convalescent COVID-19. The CDR3 runs from the conserved cysteine through the conserved F or W. The D gene is left open where the match is weak. The size field is filled for only some rows; it gives once, few, many or a size class.

clone_size	d_call	j_call	v_call	cdr3_aa	cdr3_nt
NA	NA	TRBJ1-4	TRBV9	CASSVLRTGNEKLFF	TGTGCCAGCAGCGTTCTTCGAACGGGTAATGAAAAACTGTTTTTT
NA	TRBD2	TRBJ2-3	TRBV5-1	CASSLDPAGVSDTQYF	TGCGCCAGCAGCTTGGATCCGGCGGGGGTCTCCGATACGCAGTATTTT
NA	TRBD1	TRBJ1-5	TRBV3-1/TRBV3-2	CASSRTGTENQPQHF	TGTGCCAGCAGCCGCACCGGGACAGAAAATCAGCCCCAGCATTTT
NA	TRBD2	TRBJ2-7	TRBV6-5	CASNPSGTLYEQYF	TGTGCCAGCAATCCTAGCGGGACTCTCTACGAGCAGTACTTC
NA	NA	TRBJ2-7	TRBV28	CASSLNPFTGPGEQYF	TGTGCCAGCAGTTTGAATCCGTTCACAGGTCCGGGCGAGCAGTACTTC
NA	NA	TRBJ2-3	TRBV6-2/TRBV6-3	CASSYVGGTDTQYF	TGTGCCAGCAGTTACGTAGGGGGCACAGATACGCAGTATTTT
NA	TRBD2	TRBJ2-3	TRBV19	CASTVSAGGKTDTQYF	TGTGCCAGTACCGTTTCGGCGGGGGGTAAGACAGATACGCAGTATTTT
NA	NA	TRBJ1-3	TRBV7-2	CASSSSTLHSGNTIYF	TGTGCCAGCAGCTCCTCGACACTTCACTCTGGAAACACCATATATTTT
NA	TRBD1	TRBJ1-2	TRBV28	CASTTGTGIYGYTF	TGTGCCAGCACGACCGGGACAGGGATATACGGCTACACCTTC
once	TRBD2	TRBJ2-5	TRBV28	CASSFPIAGGGETQYF	TGTGCCAGCAGTTTCCCCATAGCGGGAGGGGGAGAGACCCAGTACTTC
NA	NA	TRBJ2-3	TRBV7-3	CASSQTDTDTQYF	TGTGCCAGCAGCCAGACAGACACAGATACGCAGTATTTT
NA	NA	TRBJ2-7	TRBV2	CASSKEGAHEQYF	TGTGCCAGCAGTAAGGAGGGGGCCCACGAGCAGTACTTC
once	TRBD1	TRBJ2-2	TRBV2	CASSEIFDRATGELFF	TGTGCCAGCAGTGAAATTTTTGACAGGGCCACCGGGGAGCTGTTTTTT
few	NA	TRBJ1-3	TRBV4-2	CASSQDVGGVASGNTIYF	TGTGCCAGCAGCCAAGATGTTGGAGGGGTCGCCTCTGGAAACACCATATATTTT
NA	TRBD1	TRBJ1-6	TRBV19	CASSLDRINSPLHF	TGTGCCAGTAGCCTGGACAGGATTAATTCACCCCTCCACTTT
NA	TRBD2	TRBJ2-7	TRBV30	CAWSELAGDYEQYF	TGTGCCTGGAGTGAGCTAGCGGGGGACTACGAGCAGTACTTC
NA	TRBD2	TRBJ2-3	TRBV19	CATRGLAGPDTQYF	TGTGCCACCCGAGGACTAGCGGGTCCAGATACGCAGTATTTT
NA	NA	TRBJ2-2	TRBV9	CASSVTLRTKGHTGELFF	TGTGCCAGCAGCGTAACCCTACGGACAAAGGGGCACACCGGGGAGCTGTTTTTT
once	NA	TRBJ2-2	TRBV9	CASSVELKLNTGELFF	TGTGCCAGCAGCGTAGAACTCAAATTGAACACCGGGGAGCTGTTTTTT
NA	TRBD2	TRBJ2-1	TRBV15	CATSTGLVNEQFF	TGTGCCACCAGCACGGGACTAGTCAATGAGCAGTTCTTC
NA	NA	TRBJ1-3	TRBV7-2	CASSLMDIAGNTIYF	TGTGCCAGCAGCTTAATGGACATAGCTGGAAACACCATATATTTT
NA	NA	TRBJ2-7	TRBV28	CASGSGQAIYEQYF	TGTGCCAGCGGAAGCGGGCAAGCTATCTACGAGCAGTACTTC
NA	TRBD1	TRBJ1-2	TRBV3-1/TRBV3-2	CASSQEDYRDREPYGYTF	TGTGCCAGCAGCCAAGAAGATTACCGGGACAGAGAACCCTATGGCTACACCTTC
NA	NA	TRBJ2-2	TRBV6-5	CASSYSITGELFF	TGTGCCAGCAGTTACTCCATCACCGGGGAGCTGTTTTTT
NA	TRBD1	TRBJ1-6	TRBV28	CASTAGRQGGSPLHF	TGTGCCAGCACGGCCGGGCGACAGGGAGGCTCACCCCTCCACTTT
once	TRBD1	TRBJ1-5	TRBV28	CASSFRDRGWGQPQHF	TGTGCCAGCAGTTTTCGGGACAGGGGGTGGGGTCAGCCCCAGCATTTT
NA	NA	TRBJ2-3	TRBV5-4	CASSFGAESTDTQYF	TGTGCCAGCAGCTTTGGGGCGGAAAGCACAGATACGCAGTATTTT
NA	TRBD1	TRBJ2-5	TRBV29-1	CSVEVARGRETQYF	TGCAGCGTTGAGGTGGCTAGGGGGCGAGAGACCCAGTACTTC
NA	NA	TRBJ1-1	TRBV2	CASSDRGYTEAFF	TGTGCCAGCAGTGATCGGGGATACACTGAAGCTTTCTTT
NA	NA	TRBJ1-5	TRBV25-1	CASSPWAFRGNNQPQHF	TGTGCCAGCAGTCCTTGGGCCTTTAGGGGGAACAATCAGCCCCAGCATTTT
NA	TRBD1	TRBJ1-5	TRBV19	CASSNWGDRANQPQHF	TGTGCCAGTAGTAATTGGGGAGACAGGGCGAATCAGCCCCAGCATTTT
NA	NA	TRBJ2-1	TRBV6-5	CASSYSGSGSYNEQFF	TGTGCCAGCAGTTACAGCGGGTCGGGCTCCTACAATGAGCAGTTCTTC
once	TRBD2	TRBJ2-3	TRBV6-6	CASSLPGLAGGTDTQYF	TGTGCCAGCAGTCTACCGGGACTAGCGGGGGGCACAGATACGCAGTATTTT
NA	TRBD2	TRBJ2-7	TRBV4-2	CASSQDPFGGAWNEQYF	TGTGCCAGCAGCCAAGACCCTTTCGGGGGGGCCTGGAACGAGCAGTACTTC
NA	TRBD1	TRBJ2-7	TRBV19	CASSTTGGRGEQYF	TGTGCCAGTAGTACGACAGGGGGCCGGGGCGAGCAGTACTTC
NA	NA	TRBJ2-7	TRBV5-1	CASSLLLGAGEQYF	TGCGCCAGCAGCTTGCTTCTGGGGGCCGGGGAGCAGTACTTC
few	NA	TRBJ1-2	TRBV13	CASSTRQPLFGYTF	TGTGCCAGCAGCACCCGACAACCCCTATTCGGCTACACCTTC
NA	NA	TRBJ2-5	TRBV2	CASRGGAGETQYF	TGTGCCAGCAGGGGTGGGGCTGGGGAGACCCAGTACTTC
NA	TRBD1	TRBJ2-7	TRBV5-5	CASSLVGTGPYEQYF	TGTGCCAGCAGCTTGGTAGGGACAGGTCCCTACGAGCAGTACTTC
NA	NA	TRBJ2-6	TRBV5-1	CASSGGVTGANVLTF	TGCGCCAGCAGCGGAGGGGTTACTGGGGCCAACGTCCTGACTTTC
NA	NA	TRBJ2-3	TRBV4-1	CASSQDKGLATDTQYF	TGCGCCAGCAGCCAAGATAAAGGGCTAGCGACAGATACGCAGTATTTT
NA	NA	TRBJ2-4	TRBV28	CASSLWPQDLGIQYF	TGTGCCAGCAGTTTATGGCCCCAGGACTTGGGCATTCAGTACTTC
NA	NA	TRBJ1-1	TRBV30	CAWSGHANTEAFF	TGTGCCTGGAGTGGGCACGCGAACACTGAAGCTTTCTTT
NA	NA	TRBJ1-1	TRBV6-2/TRBV6-3	CASSGGQWLGTEAFF	TGTGCCAGCAGTGGGGGACAATGGCTTGGCACTGAAGCTTTCTTT
NA	TRBD2	TRBJ2-2	TRBV3-1/TRBV3-2	CASSQVAGGPGELFF	TGTGCCAGCAGCCAAGTCGCGGGAGGTCCCGGGGAGCTGTTTTTT
NA	NA	TRBJ2-3	TRBV7-6	CASSLPRGASDTQYF	TGTGCCAGCAGCTTACCAAGGGGCGCGTCAGATACGCAGTATTTT